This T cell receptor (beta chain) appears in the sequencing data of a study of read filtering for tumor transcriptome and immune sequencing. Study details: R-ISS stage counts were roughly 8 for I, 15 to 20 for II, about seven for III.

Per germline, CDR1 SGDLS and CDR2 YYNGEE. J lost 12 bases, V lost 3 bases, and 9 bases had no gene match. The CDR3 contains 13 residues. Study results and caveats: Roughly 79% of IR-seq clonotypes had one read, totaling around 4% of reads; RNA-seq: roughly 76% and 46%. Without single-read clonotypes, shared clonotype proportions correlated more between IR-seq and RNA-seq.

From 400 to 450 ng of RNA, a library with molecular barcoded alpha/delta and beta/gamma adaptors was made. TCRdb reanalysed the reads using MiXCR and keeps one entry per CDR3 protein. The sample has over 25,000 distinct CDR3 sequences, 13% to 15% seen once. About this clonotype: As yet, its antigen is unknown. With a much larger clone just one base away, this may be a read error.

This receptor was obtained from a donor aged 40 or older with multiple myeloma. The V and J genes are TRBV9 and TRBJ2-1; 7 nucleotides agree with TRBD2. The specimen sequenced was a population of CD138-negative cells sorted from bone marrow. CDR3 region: CASSEGTIGLQFF. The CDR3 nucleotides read TGTGCCAGCAGCGAAGGGACTATCGGTTTGCAGTTCTTC.